This TCR beta chain stems from a study of blood T cell repertoires in COVID-19. Across the study: Sites across the United States, Italy and Spain contributed samples from acute and convalescent COVID-19. PBMCs, B-cell-depleted T cells, or T cells were the source of the cDNA or gDNA that made up the material.

V lost 2 bases to trimming and J lost 0 bases, with 9 bases between them. From germline, CDR1 is GTSNPN and CDR2 SVGIG (reference sequence). This CDR3 is built from 14 residues. Data came from immunoSEQ multiplex PCR; TCRdb stores just in-frame clones and leaves some out. The table has fewer than 130,000 clones, more than 70% seen once. In its sample, this clone was seen a few times. This TCR derives from a woman aged 50 to 60 with acute or convalescent COVID-19. This rearrangement joins TRBV30 to TRBJ2-3, with D hard to call. Sequences were obtained from peripheral blood. The CDR3 region has the DNA TGTGCCTGGAGTCGAGTTTCTAGCACAGATACGCAGTATTTT. Translated, it gives CAWSRVSSTDTQYF.